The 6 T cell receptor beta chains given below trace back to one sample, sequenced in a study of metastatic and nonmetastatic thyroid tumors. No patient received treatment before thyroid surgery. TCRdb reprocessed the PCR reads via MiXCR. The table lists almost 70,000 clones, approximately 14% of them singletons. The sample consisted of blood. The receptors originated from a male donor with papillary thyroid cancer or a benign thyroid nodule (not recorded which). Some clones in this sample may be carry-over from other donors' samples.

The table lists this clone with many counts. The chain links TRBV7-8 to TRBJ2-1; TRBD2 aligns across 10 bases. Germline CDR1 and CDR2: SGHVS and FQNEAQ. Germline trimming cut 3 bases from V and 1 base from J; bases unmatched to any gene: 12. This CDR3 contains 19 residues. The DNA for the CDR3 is TGTGCCAGCAGCTTTTTCTTTTCGACTAGCGGGTGGTCCTACAATGAGCAGTTCTTC. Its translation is CASSFFFSTSGWSYNEQFF.

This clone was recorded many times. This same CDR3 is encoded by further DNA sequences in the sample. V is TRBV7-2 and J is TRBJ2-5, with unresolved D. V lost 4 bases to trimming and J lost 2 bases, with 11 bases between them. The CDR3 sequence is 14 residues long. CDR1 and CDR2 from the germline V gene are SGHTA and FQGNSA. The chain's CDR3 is CASSSLDGQETQYF. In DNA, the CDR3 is TGTGCCAGCAGCTCTCTGGACGGACAAGAGACCCAGTACTTC.

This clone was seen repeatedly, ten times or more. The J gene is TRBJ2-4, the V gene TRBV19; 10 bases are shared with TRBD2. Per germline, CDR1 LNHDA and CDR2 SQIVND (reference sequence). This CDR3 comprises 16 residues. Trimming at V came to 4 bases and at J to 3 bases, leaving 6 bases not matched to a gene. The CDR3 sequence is CASSTSSGRYKNIQYF. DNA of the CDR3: TGTGCCAGTAGTACCTCTAGCGGGAGATACAAAAACATTCAGTACTTC. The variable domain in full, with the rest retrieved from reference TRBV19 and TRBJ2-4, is DGGITQSPKYLFRKEGQNVTLSCEQNLNHDAMYWYRQDPGQGLRLIYYSQIVNDFQKGDIAEGYSVSREKKESFPLTVTSAQKNPTAFYLCASSTSSGRYKNIQYFGAGTRLSVL.

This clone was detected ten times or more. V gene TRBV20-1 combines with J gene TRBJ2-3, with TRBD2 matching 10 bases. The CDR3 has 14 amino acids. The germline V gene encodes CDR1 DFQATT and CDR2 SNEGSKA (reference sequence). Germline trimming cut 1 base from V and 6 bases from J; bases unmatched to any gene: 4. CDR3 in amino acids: CSARVAGGADTQYF. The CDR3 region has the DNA TGCAGTGCTAGAGTAGCGGGAGGTGCTGATACGCAGTATTTT.

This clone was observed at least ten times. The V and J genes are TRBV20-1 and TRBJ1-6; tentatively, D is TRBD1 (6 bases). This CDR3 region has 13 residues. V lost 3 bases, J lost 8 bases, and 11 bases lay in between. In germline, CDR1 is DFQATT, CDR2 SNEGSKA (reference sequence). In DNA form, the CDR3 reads TGCAGTGCTAGTCAGGACAGCTATTCACCCCTCCACTTT. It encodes CSASQDSYSPLHF.

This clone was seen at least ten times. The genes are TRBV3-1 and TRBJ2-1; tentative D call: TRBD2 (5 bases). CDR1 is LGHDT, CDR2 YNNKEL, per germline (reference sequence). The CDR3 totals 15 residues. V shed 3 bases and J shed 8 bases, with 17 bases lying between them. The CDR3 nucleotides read TGTGCCAGCAGCCAGACCGCCGAGGGCCGGGATGAGCAGTTCTTC. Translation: CASSQTAEGRDEQFF.